The clone carrying this TCR beta chain was counted ten times or more. The antigen remains unidentified. This sample stems from a study of response to subunit inactivated influenza vaccine. General study points: T cells newly recruited by each seasonal influenza vaccination are few, the authors suggested.

TCRdb reanalysed the RT-PCR reads using MiXCR and keeps one entry per CDR3 protein. This table has almost 250,000 distinct CDR3 sequences, 12% appearing once. The trim removed 4 bases at V and 2 bases at J, leaving 11 bases unmatched. The CDR3 sequence is 16 residues long. The V gene's germline CDR1 is LGHNA and CDR2 YNFKEQ. This TCR derives from a middle-aged man who received an inactivated influenza vaccine. The chain couples TRBV4-2 to TRBJ2-7; TRBD1 agrees at 7 bases. Sequenced here: non-naive T cells sorted from PBMCs, sampled around two weeks before vaccination. The CDR3 loop reads CASSPHPETGTYEQYF. The CDR3 DNA reads TGTGCCAGCAGCCCCCACCCCGAGACAGGGACCTACGAGCAGTACTTC.